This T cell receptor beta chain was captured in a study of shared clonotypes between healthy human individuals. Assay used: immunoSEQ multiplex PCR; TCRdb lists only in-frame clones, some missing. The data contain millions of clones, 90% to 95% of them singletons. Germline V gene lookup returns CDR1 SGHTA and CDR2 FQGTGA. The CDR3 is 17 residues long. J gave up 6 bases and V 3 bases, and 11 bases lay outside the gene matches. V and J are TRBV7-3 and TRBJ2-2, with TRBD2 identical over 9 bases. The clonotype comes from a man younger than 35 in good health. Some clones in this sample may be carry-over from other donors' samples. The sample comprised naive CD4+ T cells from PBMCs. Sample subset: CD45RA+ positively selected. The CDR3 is CASSFEPGLALAGELFF. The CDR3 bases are TGTGCCAGCAGCTTCGAACCGGGACTAGCCCTCGCCGGGGAGCTGTTTTTT. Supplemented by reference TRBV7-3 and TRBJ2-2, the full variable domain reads GAGVSQTPSNKVTEKGKYVELRCDPISGHTALYWYRQSLGQGPEFLIYFQGTGAADDSGLPNDRFFAVRPEGSVSTLKIQRTERGDSAVYLCASSFEPGLALAGELFFGEGSRLTVL.